Shown below are 18 T cell receptor beta chains from a single sample sequenced in a study of T cell responses to AZD1222 COVID-19 vaccine. The method was immunoSEQ multiplex PCR; TCRdb's version includes in-frame clones alone and lacks a portion of them. The data hold under 110,000 clones, with roughly nine tenths observed a single time. The sequencing used peripheral blood, collected on day 0 of AZD1222 vaccination. The receptors come from an adult in good health.

The chain carries TRBV10-3 and TRBJ2-7; 8 bases align to TRBD1. Germline V gene lookup returns CDR1 ENHRY and CDR2 SYGVKD. The CDR3 has 13 amino acids. V lost 7 bases, J lost 2 bases, and 4 bases stayed unmatched. As DNA, the CDR3 is TGTGCCATCAACCAGGGGGCGGCCTACGAGCAGTACTTC. It specifies CAINQGAAYEQYF.

The genes are TRBV13 and TRBJ2-7; D is possibly TRBD2 (5 bases). V was trimmed by 5 bases and J by 4 bases, leaving 9 bases between them. From germline, CDR1 is PRHDT and CDR2 FYEKMQ (reference sequence). The CDR3 runs 12 residues. In nucleotides, the CDR3 is TGTGCCAGCAGCACCAGGAGGTACGAGCAGTACTTC. Residues: CASSTRRYEQYF.

The chain is built from TRBV5-1 and TRBJ1-5; D is undetermined. Germline V gene data show CDR1 as SGHRS and CDR2 as YFSETQ. Trimming took off 0 bases at V and 6 bases at J, with 7 bases between the two ends. The CDR3 loop spans 13 amino acids. The CDR3, as DNA: TGCGCCAGCAGCTTGGATGGTGGTCAGCCCCAGCATTTT. This gives the protein CASSLDGGQPQHF.

J is TRBJ1-1 and V is TRBV7-2, with TRBD1 matching over 7 bases. This CDR3 is built from 13 residues. V was pared by 5 bases and J by 10 bases, with 10 bases of the junction left unmatched. CDR1 is SGHTA, CDR2 FQGNSA, per germline. Here the CDR3 reads CASSVTGDNAAFF. As DNA, the CDR3 is TGTGCCAGCAGCGTCACAGGGGATAACGCAGCTTTCTTT.

The chain combines TRBV10-1 with TRBJ2-7, with D perhaps TRBD1 or TRBD2 (5 bases each). Looked up from germline, CDR1 is WNHNN and CDR2 is SYGVQD (reference sequence). The CDR3 runs 12 residues. V dropped 7 bases and J dropped 9 bases, with 16 bases sitting between them. DNA of the CDR3: TGCGCCAGCACCTCGGGGCTTGGTAGGCAGTACTTC. Translation gives CASTSGLGRQYF.

J is TRBJ2-3 and V is TRBV4-2; 7 nucleotides align to TRBD1. Germline V gene data show CDR1 as LGHNA and CDR2 as YNFKEQ. This CDR3 has 15 residues. With 3 bases clipped from V and 5 bases from J, the junction kept 8 bases outside the gene matches. As DNA, the CDR3 is TGTGCCAGCAGCCATGAAAAGGGGGCTGGAGATACGCAGTATTTT. The encoded protein is CASSHEKGAGDTQYF.

The chain carries TRBV2 and TRBJ2-6; D uncertain. Germline V lookup: CDR1 SNHLY, CDR2 FYNNEI. Trimming took off 11 bases at V and 4 bases at J, with 6 bases between the two ends. This CDR3 region has 11 residues. CDR3 amino acids: CAAVGANVLTF. CDR3 nucleotide sequence: TGTGCCGCTGTGGGGGCCAACGTCCTGACTTTC.

Here the CDR3 reads CASSLEDYYGYTF. In DNA form, the CDR3 reads TGCGCCAGCAGCTTGGAGGATTACTATGGCTACACCTTC. V is TRBV5-1 and J is TRBJ1-2; D unclear. The germline CDR1 and CDR2 sequences are SGHRS and YFSETQ. This CDR3 region has 13 residues. The V end lost 0 bases, the J end lost 3 bases, and 6 bases lay between the germline ends.

The chain combines TRBV5-1 with TRBJ2-7; 7 bases are a match to TRBD2. Per germline, CDR1 SGHRS and CDR2 YFSETQ. The CDR3 spans 14 residues. The V gene end was trimmed by 3 bases and the J gene end by 7 bases; junction bases not matched to a gene: 10. The CDR3, as DNA: TGCGCCAGCAGCTCCACGGGGGGTCTACGAGAGCAGTACTTC. This gives the protein CASSSTGGLREQYF.

This chain connects TRBV30 to TRBJ1-1, with D perhaps TRBD1 (5 bases). Trimming cost V 2 bases and J 5 bases, with 18 bases left between them. CDR1 GTSNPN and CDR2 SVGIG come from the germline V gene (reference sequence). The CDR3 is made up of 15 amino acids. The CDR3 here is CAWSRGRSFGTEAFF. In DNA, the CDR3 is TGTGCCTGGAGTAGGGGCAGATCTTTCGGGACTGAAGCTTTCTTT.

This chain links TRBV29-1 with TRBJ2-7; D uncertain. V lost 2 bases, J lost 1 base, and 6 bases lay in between. The length of the CDR3 is 12 residues. In germline, CDR1 is SQVTM, CDR2 ANQGSEA. For the CDR3, the DNA is TGCAGCGTTGAATATAGTTCCTACGAGCAGTACTTC. Its translation: CSVEYSSYEQYF.

The chain links TRBV6-6 to TRBJ2-7; 8 bases agree with TRBD1. Trimming cost V 0 bases and J 4 bases; bases outside gene matches: 8. Germline assignment: CDR1 MNHNY and CDR2 SVGAGI (reference sequence). This CDR3 contains 16 residues. CDR3: CASSYSEAGGWYEQYF. CDR3 in DNA: TGTGCCAGCAGTTACTCGGAGGCAGGGGGCTGGTACGAGCAGTACTTC.

This chain uses TRBV12-5 with TRBJ2-7; D possibly uses TRBD1 or TRBD2 (5 bases each). The V gene lost 6 bases and the J gene lost 6 bases, with 15 bases spanning the gap. This CDR3 region has 13 residues. Germline assignment: CDR1 LGHNT and CDR2 FRNRAP. The CDR3 nucleotides are TGTGCTAGTGGGCCGGGCAGTGGGGGCGAGCAGTACTTC. Its translation: CASGPGSGGEQYF.

The chain employs TRBV30 and TRBJ2-1; D gene uncertain. The V gene's germline CDR1 is GTSNPN and CDR2 SVGIG (reference sequence). The CDR3 is 14 amino acids. V was trimmed by 0 bases and J by 4 bases, leaving 10 bases between them. DNA for the CDR3: TGTGCCTGGAGTGTAGGTCTAGGTTACAATGAGCAGTTCTTC. This encodes CAWSVGLGYNEQFF.

The chain links TRBV27 to TRBJ1-2; tentative D call: TRBD1 (6 bases). The CDR3 is 13 amino acids. The V and J ends lost 6 bases and 4 bases respectively, with 12 bases between them. Looked up from germline, CDR1 is MNHEY and CDR2 is SMNVEV (reference sequence). CDR3 residues: CASRGGAGYGYTF. The CDR3 DNA follows: TGTGCCAGCAGGGGGGGCGCGGGCTATGGCTACACCTTC.

This clone was detected once. The chain has TRBV25-1 and TRBJ2-1; 13 bases agree with TRBD2. Germline loops: CDR1 MGHDK, CDR2 SYGVNS. Losses at the gene ends were 7 bases for V and 7 bases for J; bases not matched to a gene: 13. CDR3 length: 17 residues. CDR3 loop: CASTPTKGTSGKNEQFF. CDR3 bases: TGTGCCAGCACCCCAACTAAGGGGACTAGCGGGAAGAATGAGCAGTTCTTC.

The chain uses TRBV10-1 and TRBJ2-7; no reliable D call. Per the germline V gene, CDR1 is WNHNN and CDR2 is SYGVQD (reference sequence). Trimming took off 5 bases at V and 0 bases at J, with 17 bases between the two ends. The CDR3 has 16 amino acids. CDR3 nucleotides: TGCGCCAGCAGTCCGGTGTCCACTTTTAGCTCCTACGAGCAGTACTTC. This translates into CASSPVSTFSSYEQYF.

The chain couples TRBV25-1 to TRBJ1-5, with 9 bases matching TRBD1. Germline values: CDR1 MGHDK, CDR2 SYGVNS. This CDR3 has 17 residues. V shed 2 bases, J shed 3 bases, and the junction held 8 bases outside the gene matches. CDR3 loop: CASSEGDRDRINQPQHF. CDR3 sequence (DNA): TGTGCCAGCAGTGAAGGGGACAGGGACAGGATCAATCAGCCCCAGCATTTT.